Listed below are T cell receptor beta chains from one sample, sequenced in a study of blood T cell repertoires in COVID-19. Assay: immunoSEQ multiplex PCR; the TCRdb copy retains only in-frame clones and omits some. The sample consists of roughly 360,000 clones, 88% of them appearing once. The sequencing sample was made of PBMCs or T cells enriched from blood (not recorded which). Every receptor here comes from a woman under 40 with acute COVID-19. Both conserved end residues are trimmed from each CDR3. For some rows the clone size is stated as once, few or many, or as a class when expanded; others skip it.

v_gene: TRBV5-8; j_gene: TRBJ2-2; abundance: NA; CDR3aa: ASSRPTPTNTGELF
v_gene: TRBV7-8; j_gene: TRBJ2-1; abundance: NA; CDR3aa: ASSFSTSGGAHNEQF
v_gene: TRBV5-1; j_gene: TRBJ2-7; abundance: NA; CDR3aa: ASTFTGGSEQY
v_gene: TRBV2; j_gene: TRBJ1-1; abundance: NA; CDR3aa: ASSEYPVNTEAF
v_gene: TRBV3-1/TRBV3-2; j_gene: TRBJ1-4; abundance: NA; CDR3aa: ASSLAPARQGGKLF
v_gene: TRBV24-1; j_gene: TRBJ1-5; abundance: NA; CDR3aa: ATSAGTPIAYNQPQH
v_gene: TRBV5-6; j_gene: TRBJ2-7; abundance: NA; CDR3aa: ASSLAGIEQY
v_gene: TRBV4-1; j_gene: TRBJ2-7; abundance: NA; CDR3aa: ASSQVDTPPSYEQY
v_gene: TRBV6-5; j_gene: TRBJ2-7; abundance: few; CDR3aa: ASSYGAGTGYEQY
v_gene: TRBV21-1; j_gene: TRBJ1-5; abundance: NA; CDR3aa: ASSKETGGVSWQPQH
v_gene: TRBV19; j_gene: TRBJ1-5; abundance: NA; CDR3aa: ASSNQGAGQPQH
v_gene: TRBV11-2; j_gene: TRBJ1-4; abundance: NA; CDR3aa: ASSLDGRGTNEKLF
v_gene: TRBV18; j_gene: TRBJ2-3; abundance: NA; CDR3aa: ASSPQLASTDTQY
v_gene: TRBV11-2; j_gene: TRBJ1-6; abundance: once; CDR3aa: ASSLTGYNSPLH